This TCR beta chain derives from a study of beta chain features in type 1 diabetes. Regarding the study as a whole: Researchers could not determine here whether HLA type influences TCRB rearrangement. When Type 1 diabetes patients were examined, their TCRB CDR3s proved moderately but significantly shorter in all four CD4+ subsets.

Germline CDR1 and CDR2: MNHNS and SASEGT. Trimming pared 1 base from V and 0 bases from J, leaving 16 bases between. The CDR3 consists of 17 residues. Expressed TCRB transcripts were sequenced because the entire RNA isolate underwent reverse transcription. TCRdb's copy holds only in-frame clones and misses some; the assay was immunoSEQ multiplex PCR. The repertoire includes about 700,000 clones, roughly 13% of them detected once, and about 0.02% sits in the top ten. Blood was drawn once from each donor into heparinised tubes. The draws averaged around 110 mL. Cell sorting via CD45RO/CCR7/CD25/CD127/CD95/CD27 was performed to obtain CD4+ naive, central memory, regulatory and stem cell-like memory cells. This clone was picked up a small number of times. Its antigen is still unknown.

Sequencing input: naive CD4+ T cells from blood. The receptor's source is a man aged 18 to 30 with type 1 diabetes. The gene calls are TRBV6-1 and TRBJ2-7; no clear D gene. DNA for the CDR3: TGTGCCAGCAGTGAAGGGACCGGCACCCCGAGCTCCTACGAGCAGTACTTC. It is translated as CASSEGTGTPSSYEQYF.